The 26 T cell receptor beta chains presented below share a single source sample, sequenced in a study of blood T cell repertoires in COVID-19. Sequencing used immunoSEQ multiplex PCR; TCRdb keeps in-frame clones, though not all of them. The sample holds roughly 140,000 clones, over 80% seen once. Sequenced material: PBMCs or T cells enriched from blood (not recorded which). The receptors were sampled from a woman in her fifties or sixties who had been exposed to COVID-19.

The chain links TRBV9 to TRBJ1-6, with a possible D match to TRBD1 (5 bases). Germline lookup yields CDR1 SGDLS and CDR2 YYNGEE. CDR3 length: 15 amino acids. V lost 0 bases, J lost 6 bases, and 10 bases lay in between. CDR3 amino acids: CASSVAGNGNSPLHF. The CDR3 DNA sequence: TGTGCCAGCAGCGTAGCAGGGAATGGTAATTCACCCCTCCACTTT.

The chain uses TRBV12-3 or TRBV12-4 and TRBJ1-1; D is possibly TRBD1 (5 bases). With 8 bases removed from V and 3 bases from J, the gap between germline ends came to 10 bases. CDR3 size: 12 residues. The CDR3 loop reads CASVGRDTEAFF. CDR3 nucleotide sequence: TGTGCCAGCGTCGGCAGGGACACTGAAGCTTTCTTT.

The chain has TRBV27 and TRBJ1-5; 10 nucleotides agree with TRBD1. The CDR3 loop spans 15 amino acids. Germline assignment: CDR1 MNHEY and CDR2 SMNVEV (reference sequence). V shed 10 bases, J shed 3 bases, and the junction held 9 bases outside the gene matches. For the CDR3, the DNA is TGTGCCACCTCGGACAGGGGGATTTCCAATCAGCCCCAGCATTTT. This translates into CATSDRGISNQPQHF.

The V call is TRBV9, the J call TRBJ1-1; a possible D gene is TRBD1 (6 bases). This CDR3 comprises 13 residues. CDR1 is SGDLS, CDR2 YYNGEE, per germline. The V and J ends lost 4 bases and 11 bases respectively, with 18 bases between them. CDR3: CASSPGGWGGAFF. As DNA, the CDR3 is TGTGCCAGCAGCCCAGGCGGTTGGGGGGGCGCTTTCTTT.

This clone was found a few times. The genes are TRBV29-1 and TRBJ1-1; D gene uncertain. CDR1 SQVTM and CDR2 ANQGSEA come from the germline V gene. V shed 5 bases and J shed 0 bases, with 7 bases lying between them. The CDR3 contains 12 residues. CDR3 nucleotides: TGCAGCGTTAGGGAGATGAACACTGAAGCTTTCTTT. This codes for CSVREMNTEAFF.

The genes are TRBV11-2 and TRBJ2-7; 9 bases fit TRBD1. Germline CDR1 SGHAT, CDR2 FQNNGV. CDR3 length: 14 amino acids. J lost 3 bases, V lost 6 bases, and 6 bases had no gene match. The DNA for the CDR3 is TGTGCCAGCAGTCGGCAGACAGGGGGCTACGAGCAGTACTTC. Its translation: CASSRQTGGYEQYF. Based on the CDR3 plus reference TRBV11-2 and TRBJ2-7, the full variable domain is EAGVAQSPRYKIIEKRQSVAFWCNPISGHATLYWYQQILGQGPKLLIQFQNNGVVDDSQLPKDRFSAERLKGVDSTLKIQPAKLEDSAVYLCASSRQTGGYEQYFGPGTRLTVT.

This chain links TRBV18 with TRBJ2-7; the D gene is possibly TRBD1 (5 bases). The germline CDR1 and CDR2 sequences are KGHSH and LQKENI. The V end was cut by 1 base, the J end by 0 bases, with 10 bases between. The CDR3 runs to 15 residues. The CDR3 loop is CASSPLRQSSYEQYF. CDR3 DNA sequence: TGTGCCAGCTCACCACTCAGACAGTCCTCCTACGAGCAGTACTTC.

The chain is built from TRBV12-3 or TRBV12-4 and TRBJ1-2, with 8 positions matching TRBD1. The CDR3 contains 12 residues. Losses at the gene ends were 6 bases for V and 4 bases for J; bases not matched to a gene: 1. In DNA form, the CDR3 reads TGTGCCAGCAGCACAGGGGGCTATGGCTACACCTTC. This encodes CASSTGGYGYTF.

This chain joins TRBV11-1 and TRBJ2-7; TRBD2 matches at 10 bases. Germline V gene sequence: CDR1 SGHAT, CDR2 FQDESV (reference sequence). Trimming cost V 6 bases and J 3 bases; bases outside gene matches: 11. This CDR3 contains 16 residues. Here the CDR3 reads CASSRFLAGGNYEQYF. In DNA, the CDR3 is TGTGCCAGCAGTAGGTTCTTAGCGGGGGGAAACTACGAGCAGTACTTC.

The V gene is TRBV6-5, the J gene TRBJ2-1, with 8 bases aligning to TRBD2. This CDR3 comprises 15 residues. The V segment lost 7 bases and the J segment 4 bases; nucleotides outside the gene matches: 9. The germline V gene has CDR1 MNHEY and CDR2 SVGAGI. Here the CDR3 reads CASTITGGPYNEQFF. The DNA for the CDR3 is TGTGCCAGCACCATTACGGGGGGGCCATACAATGAGCAGTTCTTC.

This clone has a single count. The chain uses TRBV6-6 and TRBJ1-2; perhaps TRBD1 as D (5 bases). Germline CDR1 is MNHNY and CDR2 is SVGAGI (reference sequence). The CDR3 covers 13 residues. V was pared by 5 bases and J by 6 bases, with 13 bases between. The CDR3 DNA follows: TGTGCCAGCAGTCCCGGGGGAACTGATGGCTACACCTTC. Protein product: CASSPGGTDGYTF.

This clone was detected a few times. The rearrangement links TRBV2 to TRBJ1-4, with TRBD1 matching over 8 bases. J was trimmed by 7 bases and V by 7 bases; bases with no gene match: 2. Germline V CDR1 and CDR2: SNHLY, FYNNEI. The CDR3 sequence is 12 residues long. CDR3 DNA sequence: TGTGCCAGCAAAGACAGGGGTGAAAAACTGTTTTTT. Its protein product is CASKDRGEKLFF.

The V and J genes are TRBV5-1 and TRBJ1-1, with TRBD1 matching 8 bases. Germline lookup yields CDR1 SGHRS and CDR2 YFSETQ. Trimming at V came to 4 bases and at J to 10 bases, leaving 9 bases not matched to a gene. This CDR3 comprises 13 residues. CDR3 residues: CASSLGQGVGAFF. DNA of the CDR3: TGCGCCAGCAGCCTCGGACAGGGCGTGGGAGCTTTCTTT.

V usage is TRBV18 and J usage is TRBJ2-2, with 7 bases fitting TRBD1. CDR1 is KGHSH, CDR2 LQKENI, per germline. V was pared by 3 bases and J by 3 bases, with 10 bases of the junction left unmatched. The CDR3 spans 17 residues. The CDR3 DNA sequence: TGTGCCAGCTCACCTAGAAATAAGGGACAGCACACCGGGGAGCTGTTTTTT. The encoded protein is CASSPRNKGQHTGELFF.

This chain connects TRBV2 to TRBJ1-6, with TRBD1 matching over 7 bases. The CDR3 contains 13 residues. V lost 8 bases and J lost 3; bases outside the gene matches: 1. CDR1 and CDR2 (germline): SNHLY, FYNNEI. This chain's CDR3 is CASWTGYNSPLHF. DNA of the CDR3: TGTGCCAGCTGGACAGGCTATAATTCACCCCTCCACTTT.

The chain couples TRBV11-2 to TRBJ1-1; D might be TRBD1 (6 bases). This CDR3 region has 14 residues. V was trimmed by 7 bases and J by 3 bases, leaving 15 bases between them. Germline V gene sequence: CDR1 SGHAT, CDR2 FQNNGV. CDR3 DNA sequence: TGTGCCAGCACCCCGGGGGGGGCCCACACTGAAGCTTTCTTT. Encoded protein: CASTPGGAHTEAFF.

Points on this clone: It is unclear where the CDR3 begins or ends on the DNA, so no DNA is shown, and the CDR3 is as TCRdb lists it. The chain combines TRBV21-1 with TRBJ2-7; no DNA check was done on the table's D call, TRBD2. TRBV21-1 is a pseudogene locus. 15 amino acids form the CDR3, both terminal residues included. The CDR3: CASSKWASGSHEQYF.

This chain uses TRBV9 with TRBJ1-1; 7 bases are shared with TRBD1. Germline CDR1 reads SGDLS; CDR2 reads YYNGEE. V shed 3 bases, J shed 6 bases, and the junction held 14 bases outside the gene matches. This CDR3 has 16 residues. The CDR3: CASSGARGQTNAEAFF. CDR3 bases: TGTGCCAGCAGCGGCGCCCGGGGACAGACAAACGCTGAAGCTTTCTTT. The complete variable domain, with remaining parts taken from reference TRBV9 and TRBJ1-1, reads DSGVTQTPKHLITATGQRVTLRCSPRSGDLSVYWYQQSLDQGLQFLIQYYNGEERAKGNILERFSAQQFPDLHSELNLSSLELGDSALYFCASSGARGQTNAEAFFGQGTRLTVV.

V usage is TRBV25-1 and J usage is TRBJ1-5; D perhaps matches TRBD1 (5 bases). Between the trimmed V and J ends, which lost 1 base and 4 bases, there was a span of 11 bases. The CDR3 has 15 residues. CDR1 is MGHDK and CDR2 is SYGVNS in the germline V gene. The CDR3 bases are TGTGCCAGCAGTGAATCGGCAGGGTTTAATCAGCCCCAGCATTTT. This encodes CASSESAGFNQPQHF. The complete variable domain, with remaining parts taken from reference TRBV25-1 and TRBJ1-5, reads EADIYQTPRYLVIGTGKKITLECSQTMGHDKMYWYQQDPGMELHLIHYSYGVNSTEKGDLSSESTVSRIRTEHFPLTLESARPSHTSQYLCASSESAGFNQPQHFGDGTRLSIL.

Notes on this clone: Other DNA sequences in the sample encode the same CDR3. This rearrangement joins TRBV7-2 to TRBJ2-2; D possibly corresponds to TRBD2 (5 bases). This CDR3 has 15 amino acids. Per germline, CDR1 SGHTA and CDR2 FQGNSA. The ends were cut back, 0 bases at V and 2 bases at J, with 7 bases in the middle. This CDR3 reads CASSLASGNTGELFF. The DNA for the CDR3 is TGTGCCAGCAGCTTAGCGAGCGGAAACACCGGGGAGCTGTTTTTT. The full variable domain, its missing parts supplied by reference TRBV7-2 and TRBJ2-2, is GAGVSQSPSNKVTEKGKDVELRCDPISGHTALYWYRQSLGQGLEFLIYFQGNSAPDKSGLPSDRFSAERTGGSVSTLTIQRTQQEDSAVYLCASSLASGNTGELFFGEGSRLTVL.

The rearrangement uses TRBV29-1 and TRBJ2-7; possibly TRBD2 for D (7 bases). Trimming cost V 5 bases and J 5 bases, with 16 bases left between them. This CDR3 is 13 amino acids long. Germline-derived CDR1 and CDR2 are SQVTM and ANQGSEA. CDR3: CSVLPGGIDEQYF. CDR3 DNA sequence: TGCAGCGTTCTTCCGGGGGGCATCGACGAGCAGTACTTC.

The chain carries TRBV7-6 and TRBJ1-1, with TRBD1 matching over 8 bases. Germline V gene sequence: CDR1 SGHVS, CDR2 FNYEAQ. The length of the CDR3 is 16 residues. V shed 1 base and J 1 base; nucleotides not matched to a gene: 5. CDR3 nucleotides: TGTGCCAGCAGCTTAGGTGGACAGGGTTGGAACACTGAAGCTTTCTTT. It translates to CASSLGGQGWNTEAFF. Full variable domain (missing parts from reference TRBV7-6 and TRBJ1-1): GAGVSQSPRYKVTKRGQDVALRCDPISGHVSLYWYRQALGQGPEFLTYFNYEAQQDKSGLPNDRFSAERPEGSISTLTIQRTEQRDSAMYRCASSLGGQGWNTEAFFGQGTRLTVV.

This rearrangement joins TRBV7-9 to TRBJ1-5, with TRBD1 matching over 9 bases. This CDR3 is 16 amino acids long. J lost 1 base, V lost 4 bases, and 5 bases had no gene match. The V gene's germline CDR1 is SEHNR and CDR2 FQNEAQ (reference sequence). CDR3 loop: CASSSPGTGSNQPQHF. In nucleotides, the CDR3 is TGTGCCAGCAGCTCACCCGGGACAGGGAGCAATCAGCCCCAGCATTTT.

The chain recombines TRBV6-2 or TRBV6-3 with TRBJ2-7; D is perhaps TRBD2 (6 bases). Trimming took off 0 bases at V and 4 bases at J, with 10 bases between the two ends. This CDR3 region has 14 residues. Germline V CDR1 and CDR2: MNHEY, SVGEGT. CDR3 DNA: TGTGCCAGCAGTTACTCGACTGCGGGGTACGAGCAGTACTTC. Its protein product is CASSYSTAGYEQYF.

The chain is built from TRBV21-1 and TRBJ1-5; TRBD1 is the table's D call and was not checked against the DNA. TRBV21-1 is deemed a pseudogene. This CDR3 has 15 residues. The CDR3 DNA reads TGTGCCAGCAGCGATAAAGGGGCGGCGAATCAGCCCCAGCATTTT. Translation gives CASSDKGAANQPQHF.

The chain couples TRBV7-9 to TRBJ1-2; 9 bases fit TRBD1. This CDR3 is built from 17 residues. J gave up 5 bases and V 5 bases, and 15 bases lay outside the gene matches. Germline CDR1 is SEHNR and CDR2 is FQNEAQ (reference sequence). The DNA of the CDR3 is TGTGCCAGCAGCCTGGGACAGGGATTGCTTGAAGCGTATGGCTACACCTTC. Its protein is CASSLGQGLLEAYGYTF.